This section outlines one TCR beta chain sequence together with its context. The sample belongs to a study of blood T cell repertoires in COVID-19. Study-level information: Nucleic acid was either cDNA or gDNA, and it came from T cells, B-cell-depleted T cells, or PBMCs.

The germline V gene has CDR1 MGHRA and CDR2 YSYEKL. The CDR3 runs 18 residues. V dropped 2 bases and J dropped 0 bases, with 17 bases sitting between them. Profiling relied on immunoSEQ multiplex PCR, and the TCRdb table lists in-frame clones only, not all of them. The sample carries about 320,000 clones, about 87% recorded once. The chain is built from TRBV4-1 and TRBJ1-3; D is possibly TRBD1 (6 bases). This TCR was recovered from a man aged 25-45 years who had recovered from COVID-19. Sequences were obtained from PBMCs or T cells enriched from blood (not recorded which). Written as DNA, the CDR3 is TGCGCCAGCAGCCAACAAAGGACAGCTTCGAGCTCTGGAAACACCATATATTTT. This codes for CASSQQRTASSSGNTIYF.